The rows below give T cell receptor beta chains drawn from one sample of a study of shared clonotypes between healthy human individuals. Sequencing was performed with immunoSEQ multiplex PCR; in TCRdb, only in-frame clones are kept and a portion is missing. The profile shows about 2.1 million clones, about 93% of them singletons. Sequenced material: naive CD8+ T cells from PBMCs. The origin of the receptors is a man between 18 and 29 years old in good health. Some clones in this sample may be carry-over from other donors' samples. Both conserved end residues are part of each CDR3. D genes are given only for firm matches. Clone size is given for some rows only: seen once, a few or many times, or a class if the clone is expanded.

CASSGGGRGTDTQYF	TGTGCCAGCAGCGGAGGGGGACGAGGCACAGATACGCAGTATTTT	-	TRBJ2-3	TRBV9	-
CSVQPGHNTGELFF	TGCAGCGTTCAACCGGGACACAACACCGGGGAGCTGTTTTTT	-	TRBJ2-2	TRBV29-1	-
CASTTQGTPDTQYF	TGTGCCAGCACAACCCAAGGGACACCAGATACGCAGTATTTT	-	TRBJ2-3	TRBV7-9	once
CASTGRSGEGNEQFF	TGTGCCAGCACCGGACGATCGGGAGAAGGTAATGAGCAGTTCTTC	-	TRBJ2-1	TRBV2	once
CASSQAARGGADTQYF	TGCGCCAGCAGCCAAGCGGCGCGGGGTGGAGCAGATACGCAGTATTTT	-	TRBJ2-3	TRBV4-1	-
CASSPDYEQYF	TGTGCCAGCAGTCCAGACTACGAGCAGTACTTC	-	TRBJ2-7	TRBV28	-
CASSPRLAVYNEQFF	TGTGCCAGCAGCCCCCGACTAGCGGTTTACAATGAGCAGTTCTTC	TRBD2	TRBJ2-1	TRBV11-3	-
CASSPRHEETQYF	TGTGCCAGCAGCCCCCGACACGAAGAGACCCAGTACTTC	-	TRBJ2-5	TRBV11-3	-
CASSSEPAGLAGVSQYF	TGCGCCAGCAGCTCTGAACCCGCGGGACTAGCGGGAGTGTCCCAGTACTTC	TRBD2	TRBJ2-5	TRBV5-1	-
CASSLGGRRVEQFF	TGTGCCAGCAGCTTGGGGGGCAGGAGGGTGGAGCAGTTCTTC	-	TRBJ2-1	TRBV5-6	-
CASSTPGRTNTGELFF	TGTGCCAGTAGTACCCCCGGCAGGACCAACACCGGGGAGCTGTTTTTT	-	TRBJ2-2	TRBV19	-
CASSAFVGSDTQYF	TGTGCCAGCAGTGCATTTGTGGGCTCAGATACGCAGTATTTT	-	TRBJ2-3	TRBV6-1	few
CASSYSGEPPTGELFF	TGTGCCAGCAGTTATTCGGGGGAGCCTCCCACCGGGGAGCTGTTTTTT	-	TRBJ2-2	TRBV6-5	-
CASAGRGHREQFF	TGTGCCAGCGCTGGCAGGGGGCATAGAGAGCAGTTCTTC	TRBD1	TRBJ2-1	TRBV6-1	-
CASSLGGTDTQYF	TGTGCCAGCAGCTTGGGGGGGACAGATACGCAGTATTTT	-	TRBJ2-3	TRBV5-6	once
CASSLGTAGYNEQFF	TGTGCCAGCAGCCTGGGGACAGCCGGCTACAATGAGCAGTTCTTC	TRBD1	TRBJ2-1	TRBV5-6	-
CASSGGPGEQYF	TGTGCCAGCAGTGGCGGTCCCGGTGAGCAGTACTTC	-	TRBJ2-7	TRBV25-1	once
CASSIRAKYQPQHF	TGTGCCAGTAGTATCCGGGCTAAATATCAGCCCCAGCATTTT	-	TRBJ1-5	TRBV19	-
CASSNLWGDSYNSPLHF	TGTGCCAGCTCAAATCTTTGGGGGGACAGCTATAATTCACCCCTCCACTTT	TRBD1	TRBJ1-6	TRBV27	-
CASGDLYVLTF	TGTGCCAGTGGGGACTTGTACGTCCTGACTTTC	-	TRBJ2-6	TRBV19	-
CATATSNPPFYEQYF	TGTGCCACCGCAACCTCGAATCCGCCGTTCTACGAGCAGTACTTC	-	TRBJ2-7	TRBV19	-
CASSQDGADTQYF	TGTGCCAGCAGCCAAGACGGGGCAGATACGCAGTATTTT	-	TRBJ2-3	TRBV28	-
CASSGGLLAGIQYF	TGTGCCAGCAGCGGGGGTCTCCTAGCAGGCATTCAGTACTTC	-	TRBJ2-4	TRBV5-6	-
CASSESQGGGGANVLTF	TGTGCCAGCAGTGAATCTCAGGGGGGCGGTGGGGCCAACGTCCTGACTTTC	-	TRBJ2-6	TRBV6-1	-
CASSVDDRASIGNTIYF	TGTGCCAGCAGCGTGGACGACAGGGCCAGTATTGGAAACACCATATATTTT	TRBD1	TRBJ1-3	TRBV9	-
CASSLLGENTEAFF	TGTGCCAGCAGTTTATTAGGGGAGAACACTGAAGCTTTCTTT	-	TRBJ1-1	TRBV28	-
CASSFLVGGTRGEQFF	TGTGCCAGCAGTTTCCTCGTGGGAGGGACCAGGGGTGAGCAGTTCTTC	-	TRBJ2-1	TRBV28	-
CASSPPQKSSTDTQYF	TGTGCCAGCTCACCACCCCAGAAATCTAGCACAGATACGCAGTATTTT	-	TRBJ2-3	TRBV18	-
CASSFGREGKNIQYF	TGTGCCAGCAGCTTCGGACGGGAGGGTAAAAACATTCAGTACTTC	TRBD2	TRBJ2-4	TRBV13	-
CASSEERGTGALNQPQHF	TGTGCCAGCAGTGAAGAAAGAGGGACAGGTGCTCTCAATCAGCCCCAGCATTTT	TRBD1	TRBJ1-5	TRBV2	-
CASSLPPTGMDTEAFF	TGCGCCAGCAGCCTACCACCGACAGGAATGGACACTGAAGCTTTCTTT	-	TRBJ1-1	TRBV5-1	once
CASSLEVGYGYTF	TGTGCCAGCAGCTTAGAGGTCGGCTATGGCTACACCTTC	-	TRBJ1-2	TRBV7-9	-
CASSTETSATGNRQFF	TGTGCCAGCAGCACAGAGACTAGCGCGACGGGGAATAGGCAGTTCTTC	TRBD2	TRBJ2-1	TRBV11-1	-
CASSLSSAIYF	TGTGCCAGCAGTTTATCTAGCGCCATATATTTT	-	TRBJ1-3	TRBV28	-
CASSQGTRGETQYF	TGCGCCAGCAGCCAAGGGACCAGGGGGGAGACCCAGTACTTC	TRBD1	TRBJ2-5	TRBV4-1	-
CASRQDPRPGENEQFF	TGTGCCAGCAGGCAAGACCCCAGGCCAGGAGAGAATGAGCAGTTCTTC	-	TRBJ2-1	TRBV28	-
CATRATSYNEQFF	TGTGCCACCAGGGCCACTAGTTACAATGAGCAGTTCTTC	-	TRBJ2-1	TRBV27	-
CASSLEQGYEQFF	TGTGCCAGCAGCTTGGAACAGGGTTATGAGCAGTTCTTC	-	TRBJ2-1	TRBV5-4	-
CASGAGTGLRTLGTGELFF	TGCGCCAGCGGAGCCGGGACAGGGCTACGAACTCTAGGCACCGGGGAGCTGTTTTTT	TRBD1	TRBJ2-2	TRBV5-1	once
CATSSPIGTSGSYEQFF	TGTGCCACCAGCTCCCCCATCGGGACTAGCGGGAGCTATGAGCAGTTCTTC	TRBD2	TRBJ2-1	TRBV15	-
CASSRLTWGDTQYF	TGTGCCAGCAGTCGATTGACCTGGGGAGATACGCAGTATTTT	-	TRBJ2-3	TRBV27	-
CASSRSGLAGGYTF	TGTGCCAGCAGCCGATCAGGGCTAGCGGGGGGCTACACCTTC	-	TRBJ1-2	TRBV7-9	-
CASSFGGPTYEQYF	TGTGCCAGCAGTTTCGGGGGCCCCACCTACGAGCAGTACTTC	-	TRBJ2-7	TRBV27	-
CASSIASGEYEQYF	TGCGCCAGCAGCATAGCTAGCGGGGAGTACGAGCAGTACTTC	TRBD2	TRBJ2-7	TRBV5-1	-
CASSIQGAHIGYTF	TGTGCCAGCAGCATACAGGGGGCGCATATTGGCTACACCTTC	TRBD1	TRBJ1-2	TRBV28	-
CASSLASGLVGQETQYF	TGTGCCAGCAGCTTAGCGTCGGGACTAGTTGGGCAAGAGACCCAGTACTTC	TRBD2	TRBJ2-5	TRBV11-1	-
CASRAAKGYEQYF	TGTGCCAGCAGGGCTGCTAAGGGCTACGAGCAGTACTTC	-	TRBJ2-7	TRBV28	-
CASSEHLTSGPTGELFF	TGTGCCAGCAGCGAGCACCTCACTAGCGGACCGACCGGGGAGCTGTTTTTT	TRBD2	TRBJ2-2	TRBV9	-
CASSSIAFTGLHYGYTF	TGTGCCAGCAGCTCAATTGCCTTTACAGGGCTCCACTATGGCTACACCTTC	-	TRBJ1-2	TRBV5-4	-
CASSLEDRAYEQYF	TGCGCCAGCAGCTTAGAGGACAGGGCCTACGAGCAGTACTTC	TRBD1	TRBJ2-7	TRBV5-1	once
CASSLARTAPSDQFF	TGTGCCAGCAGCTTAGCGCGAACAGCACCCTCGGACCAGTTCTTC	-	TRBJ2-1	TRBV7-6	-
CASSWGGEAFF	TGTGCCAGCAGCTGGGGAGGAGAAGCTTTCTTT	-	TRBJ1-1	TRBV5-4	-
CATSTGFGNTEAFF	TGTGCCACCAGCACTGGATTCGGGAACACTGAAGCTTTCTTT	-	TRBJ1-1	TRBV15	-